This T cell receptor beta chain was recovered during a study of blood T cells in healthy people across ages. Through a sample-barcoded 5' primer and a J-beta primer mix, a second PCR was run for roughly 6 to 11 cycles. Researchers report that a template-switch adaptor with 12 random nucleotides tagged each cDNA molecule. No fewer than 2.5 million CDR3-containing paired-end reads came from each sample. One entry per CDR3 protein results from TCRdb running MiXCR on the 5' RACE reads. This table holds more than 650,000 distinct CDR3 sequences, roughly 50% found once. Study-wide points: Long-lived donors carried more naive CD4+ cells and greater diversity than aged donors.

Of note for this clonotype: Its antigen is undetermined.

The V end lost 3 bases, the J end lost 1 base, and 7 bases lay between the germline ends. CDR3 length: 13 residues. Germline values: CDR1 DFQATT, CDR2 SNEGSKA (reference sequence). The clonotype originates from a man older than 75 in good health. Sequenced material: blood. J is TRBJ1-5 and V is TRBV20-1; maybe TRBD1 (6 bases). The CDR3 reads CSARQGSNQPQHF. CDR3 coding DNA: TGCAGTGCTAGGCAGGGGAGCAATCAGCCCCAGCATTTT.